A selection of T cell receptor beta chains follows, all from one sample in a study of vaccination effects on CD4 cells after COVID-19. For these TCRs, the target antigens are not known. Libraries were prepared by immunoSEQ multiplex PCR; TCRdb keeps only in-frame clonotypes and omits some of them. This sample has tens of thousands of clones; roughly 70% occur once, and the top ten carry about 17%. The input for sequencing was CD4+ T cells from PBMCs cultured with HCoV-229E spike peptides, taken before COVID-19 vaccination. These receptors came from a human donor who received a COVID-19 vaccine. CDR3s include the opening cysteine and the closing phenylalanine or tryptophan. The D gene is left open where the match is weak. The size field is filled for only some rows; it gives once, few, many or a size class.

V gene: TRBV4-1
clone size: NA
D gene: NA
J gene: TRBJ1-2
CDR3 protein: CASSQVKGLNYGYTF
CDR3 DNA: TGCGCCAGCAGCCAAGTTAAAGGGCTTAACTATGGCTACACCTTC

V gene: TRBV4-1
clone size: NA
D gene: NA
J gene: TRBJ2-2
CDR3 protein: CASSPPVTGELFF
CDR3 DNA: TGCGCCAGCAGCCCCCCGGTCACCGGGGAGCTGTTTTTT

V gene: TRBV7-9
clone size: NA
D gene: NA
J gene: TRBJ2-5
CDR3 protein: CASSLARIGNQETQYF
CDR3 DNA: TGTGCCAGCAGCTTAGCTCGGATAGGGAACCAAGAGACCCAGTACTTC

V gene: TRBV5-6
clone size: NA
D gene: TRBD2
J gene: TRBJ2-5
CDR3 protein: CASSRSGTSFPETQYF
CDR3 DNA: TGTGCCAGCAGCCGATCCGGGACTAGCTTTCCAGAGACCCAGTACTTC

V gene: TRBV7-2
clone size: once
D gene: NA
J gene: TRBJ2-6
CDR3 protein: CASSLGGPGTLGANVLTF
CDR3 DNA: TGTGCCAGCAGCTTAGGCGGGCCGGGGACACTGGGGGCCAACGTCCTGACTTTC

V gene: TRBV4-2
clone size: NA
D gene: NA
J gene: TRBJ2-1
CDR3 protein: CASSQGSTRDYNEQFF
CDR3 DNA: TGTGCCAGCAGCCAAGGAAGCACCAGGGACTACAATGAGCAGTTCTTC

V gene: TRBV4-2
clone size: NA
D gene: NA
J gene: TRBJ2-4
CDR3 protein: CASSQGPQQTPLPNIQYF
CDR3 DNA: TGTGCCAGCAGCCAAGGACCCCAACAGACTCCTCTCCCAAACATTCAGTACTTC

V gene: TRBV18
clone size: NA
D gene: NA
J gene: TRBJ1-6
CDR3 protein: CASSFRTASPDSPLHF
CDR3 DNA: TGTGCCAGCTCATTTCGGACAGCTTCTCCGGATTCACCCCTCCACTTT

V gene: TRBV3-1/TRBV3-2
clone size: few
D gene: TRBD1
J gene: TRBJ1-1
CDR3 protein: CASTSTGLTTEAFF
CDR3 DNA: TGTGCCAGCACCTCGACAGGGTTGACCACTGAAGCTTTCTTT

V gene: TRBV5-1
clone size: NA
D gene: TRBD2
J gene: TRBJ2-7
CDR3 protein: CASSPNRGGSYEQYF
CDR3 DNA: TGCGCCAGCAGCCCAAATCGGGGGGGATCCTACGAGCAGTACTTC

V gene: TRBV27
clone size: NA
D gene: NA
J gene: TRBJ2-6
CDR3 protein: CASSFGGLGAYTSGANVLTF
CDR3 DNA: TGTGCCAGCAGTTTCGGGGGCCTAGGGGCCTACACCTCTGGGGCCAACGTCCTGACTTTC

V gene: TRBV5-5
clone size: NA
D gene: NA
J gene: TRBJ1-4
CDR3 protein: CASSSEGQEKLFF
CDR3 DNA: TGTGCCAGCAGCTCCGAGGGGCAGGAAAAACTGTTTTTT

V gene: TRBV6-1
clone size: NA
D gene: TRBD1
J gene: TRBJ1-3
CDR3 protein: CASSEEAGGRGNTIYF
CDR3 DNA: TGTGCCAGCAGTGAAGAAGCAGGGGGAAGGGGAAACACCATATATTTT

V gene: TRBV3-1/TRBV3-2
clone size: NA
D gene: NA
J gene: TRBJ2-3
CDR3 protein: CASSQDPRGTDTQYF
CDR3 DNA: TGTGCCAGCAGCCAAGATCCCCGGGGAACAGATACGCAGTATTTT

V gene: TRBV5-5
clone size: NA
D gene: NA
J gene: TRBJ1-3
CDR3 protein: CASSWGNPGSGNTIYF
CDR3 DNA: TGTGCCAGCAGCTGGGGGAATCCAGGCTCTGGAAACACCATATATTTT

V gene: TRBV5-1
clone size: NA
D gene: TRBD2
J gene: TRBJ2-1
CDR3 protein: CASSLPSLAGLDEQFF
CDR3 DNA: TGCGCCAGCAGCTTGCCTAGCCTAGCGGGACTCGATGAGCAGTTCTTC

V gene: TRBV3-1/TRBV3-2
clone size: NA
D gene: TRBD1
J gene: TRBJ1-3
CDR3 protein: CASSRQGSGNTIYF
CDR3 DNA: TGTGCCAGCAGTCGACAGGGCTCTGGAAACACCATATATTTT

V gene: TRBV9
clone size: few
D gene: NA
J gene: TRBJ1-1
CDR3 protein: CASSPRTLNTEAFF
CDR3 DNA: TGTGCCAGCAGCCCGAGGACTCTAAACACTGAAGCTTTCTTT